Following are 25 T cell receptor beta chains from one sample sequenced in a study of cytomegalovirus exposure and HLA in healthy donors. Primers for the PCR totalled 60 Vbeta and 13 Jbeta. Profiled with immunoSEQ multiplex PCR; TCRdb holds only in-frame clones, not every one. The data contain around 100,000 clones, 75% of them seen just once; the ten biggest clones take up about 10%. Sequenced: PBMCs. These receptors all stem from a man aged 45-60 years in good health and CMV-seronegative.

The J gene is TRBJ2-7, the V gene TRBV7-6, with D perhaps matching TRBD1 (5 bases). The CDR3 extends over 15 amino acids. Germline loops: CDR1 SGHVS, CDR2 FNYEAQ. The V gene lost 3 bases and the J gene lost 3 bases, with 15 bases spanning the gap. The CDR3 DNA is TGTGCCAGCAGCTTGACAGTCGGATCCTTCTACGAGCAGTACTTC. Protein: CASSLTVGSFYEQYF.

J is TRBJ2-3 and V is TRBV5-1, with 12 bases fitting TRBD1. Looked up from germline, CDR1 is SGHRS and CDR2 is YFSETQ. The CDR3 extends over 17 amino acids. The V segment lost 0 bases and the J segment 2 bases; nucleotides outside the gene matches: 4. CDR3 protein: CASSLAGTGGPTDTQYF. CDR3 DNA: TGCGCCAGCAGCTTGGCCGGGACAGGGGGCCCCACAGATACGCAGTATTTT.

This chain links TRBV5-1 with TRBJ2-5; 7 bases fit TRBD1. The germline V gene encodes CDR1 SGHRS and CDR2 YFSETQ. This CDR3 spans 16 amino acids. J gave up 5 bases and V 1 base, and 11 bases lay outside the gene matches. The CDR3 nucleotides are TGCGCCAGCAGCTTGAAAGGGACAGTGAAGGGGGAGACCCAGTACTTC. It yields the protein CASSLKGTVKGETQYF. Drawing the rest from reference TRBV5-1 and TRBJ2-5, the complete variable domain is KAGVTQTPRYLIKTRGQQVTLSCSPISGHRSVSWYQQTPGQGLQFLFEYFSETQRNKGNFPGRFSGRQFSNSRSEMNVSTLELGDSALYLCASSLKGTVKGETQYFGPGTRLLVL.

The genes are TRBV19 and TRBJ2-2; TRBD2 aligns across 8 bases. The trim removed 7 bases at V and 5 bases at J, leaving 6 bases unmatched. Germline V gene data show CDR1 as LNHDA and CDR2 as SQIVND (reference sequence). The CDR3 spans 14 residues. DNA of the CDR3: TGTGCCAGTATCAAAAGCGGGAGAACCGGGGAGCTGTTTTTT. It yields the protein CASIKSGRTGELFF.

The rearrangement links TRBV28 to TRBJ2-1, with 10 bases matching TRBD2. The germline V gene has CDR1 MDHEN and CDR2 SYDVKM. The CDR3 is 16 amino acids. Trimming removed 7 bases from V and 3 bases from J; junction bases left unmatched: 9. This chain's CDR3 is CASTGLAEGFYNEQFF. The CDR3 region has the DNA TGTGCCAGCACCGGACTAGCGGAAGGGTTCTACAATGAGCAGTTCTTC.

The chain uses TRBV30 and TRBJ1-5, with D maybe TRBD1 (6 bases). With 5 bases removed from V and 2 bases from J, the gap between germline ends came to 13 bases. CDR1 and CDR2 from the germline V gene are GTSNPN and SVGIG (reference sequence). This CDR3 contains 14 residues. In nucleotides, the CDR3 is TGTGCCTGGTCCAGGGGATTCGGCAATCAGCCCCAGCATTTT. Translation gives CAWSRGFGNQPQHF.

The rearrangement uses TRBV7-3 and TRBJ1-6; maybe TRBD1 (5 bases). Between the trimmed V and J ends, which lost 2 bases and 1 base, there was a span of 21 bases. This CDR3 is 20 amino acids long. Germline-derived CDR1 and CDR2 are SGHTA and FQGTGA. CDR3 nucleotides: TGTGCCAGCAGCTTATTGTGGCAGGGTAGGGGAAATTCCTATAATTCACCCCTCCACTTT. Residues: CASSLLWQGRGNSYNSPLHF.

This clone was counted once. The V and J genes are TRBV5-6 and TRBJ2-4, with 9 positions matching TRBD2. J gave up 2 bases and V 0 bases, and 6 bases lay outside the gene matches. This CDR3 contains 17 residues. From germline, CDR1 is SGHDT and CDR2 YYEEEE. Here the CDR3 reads CASSLGLAGFPKNIQYF. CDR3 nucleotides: TGTGCCAGCAGCTTGGGCCTAGCGGGATTTCCCAAAAACATTCAGTACTTC. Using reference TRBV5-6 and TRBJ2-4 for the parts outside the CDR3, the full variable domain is DAGVTQSPTHLIKTRGQQVTLRCSPKSGHDTVSWYQQALGQGPQFIFQYYEEEERQRGNFPDRFSGHQFPNYSSELNVNALLLGDSALYLCASSLGLAGFPKNIQYFGAGTRLSVL.

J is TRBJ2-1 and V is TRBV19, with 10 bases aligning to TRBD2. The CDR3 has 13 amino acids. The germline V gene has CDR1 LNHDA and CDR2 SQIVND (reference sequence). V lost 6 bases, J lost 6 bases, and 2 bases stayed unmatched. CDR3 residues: CASRLAGRNEQFF. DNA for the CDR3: TGTGCCAGTAGACTAGCGGGACGCAATGAGCAGTTCTTC.

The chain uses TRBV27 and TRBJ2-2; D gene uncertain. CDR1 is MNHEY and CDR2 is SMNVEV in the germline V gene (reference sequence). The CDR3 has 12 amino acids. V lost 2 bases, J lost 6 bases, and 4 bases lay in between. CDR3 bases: TGTGCCAGCAGTTTAACGGCCGGGGAGCTGTTTTTT. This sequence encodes CASSLTAGELFF.

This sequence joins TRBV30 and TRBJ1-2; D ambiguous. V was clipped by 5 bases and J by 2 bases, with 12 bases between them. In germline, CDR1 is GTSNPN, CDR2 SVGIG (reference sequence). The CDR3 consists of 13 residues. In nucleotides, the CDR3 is TGTGCCTGGGCTCCAACAGTAAACTATGGCTACACCTTC. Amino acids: CAWAPTVNYGYTF.

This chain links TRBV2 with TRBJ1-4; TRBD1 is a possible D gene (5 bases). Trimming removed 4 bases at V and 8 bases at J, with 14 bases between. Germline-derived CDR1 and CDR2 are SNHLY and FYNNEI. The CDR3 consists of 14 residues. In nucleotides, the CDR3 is TGTGCCAGCAGTGGCGGGACTCCAGGGGAAAAACTGTTTTTT. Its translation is CASSGGTPGEKLFF.

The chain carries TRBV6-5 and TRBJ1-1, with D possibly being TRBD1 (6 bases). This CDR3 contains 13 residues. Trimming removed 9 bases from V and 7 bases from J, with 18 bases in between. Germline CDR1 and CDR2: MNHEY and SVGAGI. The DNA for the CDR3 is TGTGCCAGTTCCGGGGACACCCAAGGTGAAGCTTTCTTT. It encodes CASSGDTQGEAFF.

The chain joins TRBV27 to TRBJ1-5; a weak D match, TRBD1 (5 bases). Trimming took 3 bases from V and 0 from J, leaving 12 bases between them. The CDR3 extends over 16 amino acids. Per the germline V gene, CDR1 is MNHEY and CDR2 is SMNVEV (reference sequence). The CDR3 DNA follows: TGTGCCAGCAGTTTCGCGGGGGGATATAGCAATCAGCCCCAGCATTTT. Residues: CASSFAGGYSNQPQHF.

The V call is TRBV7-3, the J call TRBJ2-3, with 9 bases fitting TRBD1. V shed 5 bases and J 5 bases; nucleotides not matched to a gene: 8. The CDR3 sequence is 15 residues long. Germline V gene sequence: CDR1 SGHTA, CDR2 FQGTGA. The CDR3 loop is CASSDLTGGIDTQYF. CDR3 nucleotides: TGTGCCAGCAGCGATTTGACAGGGGGAATAGATACGCAGTATTTT.

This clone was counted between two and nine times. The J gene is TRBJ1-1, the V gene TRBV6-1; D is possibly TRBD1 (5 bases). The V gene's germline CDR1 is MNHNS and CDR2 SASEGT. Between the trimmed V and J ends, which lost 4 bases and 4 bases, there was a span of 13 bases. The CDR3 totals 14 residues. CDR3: CASSARGGFTEAFF. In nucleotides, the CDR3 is TGTGCCAGCAGTGCACGGGGGGGTTTCACTGAAGCTTTCTTT.

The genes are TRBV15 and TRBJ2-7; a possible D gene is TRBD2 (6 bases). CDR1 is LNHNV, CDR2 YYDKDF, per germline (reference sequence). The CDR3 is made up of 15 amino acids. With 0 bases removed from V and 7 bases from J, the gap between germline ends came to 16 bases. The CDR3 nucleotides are TGTGCCACCAGCAGAGATCAGGCAGGGACTGGAGAGCAGTACTTC. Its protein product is CATSRDQAGTGEQYF.

CDR3 sequence reads: CASSDSGGLGNEQFF. CDR3 nucleotide sequence: TGCGCCAGCAGTGACTCCGGGGGGCTTGGTAATGAGCAGTTCTTC. The gene calls are TRBV4-1 and TRBJ2-1; tentative D call: TRBD2 (7 bases). This CDR3 comprises 15 residues. The germline gives CDR1 MGHRA, CDR2 YSYEKL. The V end was cut by 6 bases, the J end by 7 bases, with 19 bases between.

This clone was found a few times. CDR3 in amino acids: CASSPGDRGHTEAFF. For the CDR3, the DNA is TGCGCCAGCAGCCCCGGGGACAGGGGGCATACTGAAGCTTTCTTT. The chain links TRBV4-3 to TRBJ1-1; 12 bases line up with TRBD1. The CDR3 has 15 residues. Germline CDR1 and CDR2: LGHNA and YSLEER. Trimming took 4 bases from V and 5 from J; bases not matched to a gene: 5.

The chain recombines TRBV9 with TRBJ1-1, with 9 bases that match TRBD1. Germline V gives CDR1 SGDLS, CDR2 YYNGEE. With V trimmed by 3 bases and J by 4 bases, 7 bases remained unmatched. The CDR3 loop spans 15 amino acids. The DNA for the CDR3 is TGTGCCAGCAGCGCTACCGGGACAGGGACCACTGAAGCTTTCTTT. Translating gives CASSATGTGTTEAFF.

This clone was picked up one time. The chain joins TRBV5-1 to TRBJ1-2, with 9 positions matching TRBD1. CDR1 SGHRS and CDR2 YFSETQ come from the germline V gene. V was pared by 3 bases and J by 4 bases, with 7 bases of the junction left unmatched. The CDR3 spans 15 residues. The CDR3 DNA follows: TGCGCCAGCAGCTCGATAACAGGGGGCGTCTATGGCTACACCTTC. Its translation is CASSSITGGVYGYTF.

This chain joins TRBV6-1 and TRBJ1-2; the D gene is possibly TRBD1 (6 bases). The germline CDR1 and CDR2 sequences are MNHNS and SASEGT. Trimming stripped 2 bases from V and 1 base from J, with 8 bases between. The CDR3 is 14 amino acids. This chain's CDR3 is CASSESGVNYGYTF. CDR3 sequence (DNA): TGTGCCAGCAGTGAATCAGGGGTTAACTATGGCTACACCTTC.

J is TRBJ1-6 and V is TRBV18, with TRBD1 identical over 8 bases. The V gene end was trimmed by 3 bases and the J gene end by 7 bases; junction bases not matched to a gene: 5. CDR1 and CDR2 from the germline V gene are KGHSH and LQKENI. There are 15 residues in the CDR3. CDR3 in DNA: TGTGCCAGCTCACCGACAGGGGAAGGGAATTCACCCCTCCACTTT. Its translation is CASSPTGEGNSPLHF.

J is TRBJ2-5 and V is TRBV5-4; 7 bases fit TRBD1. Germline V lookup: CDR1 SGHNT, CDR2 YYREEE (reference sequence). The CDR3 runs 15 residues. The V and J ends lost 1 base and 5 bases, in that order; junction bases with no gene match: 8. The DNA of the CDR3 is TGTGCCAGCAGCTTGCAGGTCCGCAGGGGGGAGACCCAGTACTTC. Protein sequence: CASSLQVRRGETQYF.

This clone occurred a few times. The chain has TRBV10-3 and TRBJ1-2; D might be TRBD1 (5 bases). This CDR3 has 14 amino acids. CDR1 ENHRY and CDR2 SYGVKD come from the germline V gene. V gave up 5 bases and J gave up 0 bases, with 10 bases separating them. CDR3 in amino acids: CAISKDTANYGYTF. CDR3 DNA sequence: TGTGCCATCAGTAAGGACACAGCTAACTATGGCTACACCTTC.